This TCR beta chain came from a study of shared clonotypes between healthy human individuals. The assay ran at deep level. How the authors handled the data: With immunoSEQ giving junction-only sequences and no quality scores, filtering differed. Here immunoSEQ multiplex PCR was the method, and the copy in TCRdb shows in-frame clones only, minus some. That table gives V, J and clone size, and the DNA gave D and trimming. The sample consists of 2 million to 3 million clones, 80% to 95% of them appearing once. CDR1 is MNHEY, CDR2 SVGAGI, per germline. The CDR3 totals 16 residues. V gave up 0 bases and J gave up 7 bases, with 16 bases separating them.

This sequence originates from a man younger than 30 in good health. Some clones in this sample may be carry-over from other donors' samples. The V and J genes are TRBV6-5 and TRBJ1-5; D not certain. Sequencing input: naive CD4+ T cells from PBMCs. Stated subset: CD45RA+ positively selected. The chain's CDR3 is CASSYSPWGSGQPQHF. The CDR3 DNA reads TGTGCCAGCAGTTACTCGCCGTGGGGTAGCGGCCAGCCCCAGCATTTT.